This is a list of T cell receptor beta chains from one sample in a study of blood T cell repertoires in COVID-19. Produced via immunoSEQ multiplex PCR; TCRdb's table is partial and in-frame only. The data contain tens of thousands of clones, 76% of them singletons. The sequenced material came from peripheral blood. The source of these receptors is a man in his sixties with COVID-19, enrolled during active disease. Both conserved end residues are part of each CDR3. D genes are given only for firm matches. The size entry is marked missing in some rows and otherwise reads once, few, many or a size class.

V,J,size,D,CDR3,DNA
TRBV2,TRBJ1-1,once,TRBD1,CASREDREAFF,TGTGCCAGCAGAGAAGACAGGGAGGCTTTCTTT
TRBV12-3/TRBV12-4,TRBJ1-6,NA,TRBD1,CASGQGDNSPLHF,TGTGCCAGCGGACAGGGAGATAATTCACCCCTCCACTTT
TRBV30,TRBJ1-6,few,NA,CAWSTTPNSPLHF,TGTGCCTGGAGTACGACACCTAATTCACCCCTCCACTTT
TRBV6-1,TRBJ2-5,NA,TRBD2,CASSGPFSGRAETQYF,TGTGCCAGCAGTGGCCCATTTAGCGGGAGGGCGGAGACCCAGTACTTC
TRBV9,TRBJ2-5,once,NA,CASSAQGMETQYF,TGTGCCAGCAGCGCTCAGGGGATGGAGACCCAGTACTTC
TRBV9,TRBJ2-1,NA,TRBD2,CASSPRWEGNEQFF,TGTGCCAGCAGCCCCCGTTGGGAGGGTAATGAGCAGTTCTTC
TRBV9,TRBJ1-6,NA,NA,CASSVGRVENSPLHF,TGTGCCAGCAGCGTAGGGAGGGTGGAGAATTCACCCCTCCACTTT
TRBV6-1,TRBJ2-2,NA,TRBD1,CASSEQSGGYPGELFF,TGTGCCAGCAGTGAACAGTCAGGGGGCTACCCCGGGGAGCTGTTTTTT
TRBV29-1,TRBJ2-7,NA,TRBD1,CSVGQGSYEQYF,TGCAGCGTGGGACAGGGGTCCTACGAGCAGTACTTC
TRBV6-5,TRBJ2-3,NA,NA,CASSSGDYDTDTQYF,TGTGCCAGCAGTTCGGGAGACTATGACACAGATACGCAGTATTTT
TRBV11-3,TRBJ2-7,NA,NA,CASSLTRSEQYF,TGTGCCAGCAGCTTAACTCGCTCCGAGCAGTACTTC
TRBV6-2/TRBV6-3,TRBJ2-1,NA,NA,CASSPRLRSGPYNEQFF,TGTGCCAGCAGCCCACGGCTCAGGAGCGGACCCTACAATGAGCAGTTCTTC